Presented here are 10 T cell receptor beta chains from one specimen sequenced in a study of CD8+ T cells in alopecia areata. Extracted RNA was reverse transcribed, and the resulting cDNA served as sequencing template. Sequencing was performed with immunoSEQ multiplex PCR; in TCRdb, only in-frame clones are kept and a portion is missing. The table has 90,000 to 150,000 clones, approximately 38% seen once. Sequenced material: CD4+ T cells sorted from blood. The receptors shown here come from a human donor with alopecia areata.

This clone has a handful of counts. The CDR3 nucleotides read TGTGCCAGCAGCTTTTCTAGTTACATCGGCTCTGGAAACACCATATATTTT. Protein: CASSFSSYIGSGNTIYF. The chain employs TRBV5-8 and TRBJ1-3; D not certain. CDR1 SGHTS and CDR2 YDEGEE come from the germline V gene. Trimming left V 2 bases short and J 0 bases short, with 15 bases between. The CDR3 consists of 17 residues.

This clone was seen more than once but under ten times. The V gene is TRBV28, the J gene TRBJ2-3; D is unresolved. CDR3 length: 12 residues. CDR1 and CDR2 (germline): MDHEN, SYDVKM. Trimming removed 6 bases from V and 5 bases from J, with 9 bases in between. The DNA of the CDR3 is TGTGCCAGCAGCTCCGGCGGAGATACGCAGTATTTT. It yields the protein CASSSGGDTQYF.

V and J are TRBV4-2 and TRBJ1-5, with TRBD1 matching 9 bases. The CDR3 consists of 16 residues. From germline, CDR1 is LGHNA and CDR2 YNFKEQ. The V gene end was trimmed by 2 bases and the J gene end by 1 base; junction bases not matched to a gene: 3. CDR3 nucleotides: TGTGCCAGCAGCCAACGGGACAGGGTAAGCAATCAGCCCCAGCATTTT. It specifies CASSQRDRVSNQPQHF.

The chain combines TRBV30 with TRBJ2-7; the match to TRBD2 covers 9 bases. The CDR3 spans 15 residues. Germline V gene sequence: CDR1 GTSNPN, CDR2 SVGIG (reference sequence). Unmatched junction bases numbered 10, after V lost 1 base and J lost 6 bases. CDR3 sequence reads: CAWSAPYSGRSEQYF. The CDR3 region has the DNA TGTGCCTGGAGTGCCCCCTATAGCGGGAGATCCGAGCAGTACTTC.

This rearrangement joins TRBV7-2 to TRBJ2-6, with a tentative D call TRBD1 (6 bases). The V end lost 2 bases, the J end lost 0 bases, and 11 bases lay between the germline ends. Germline V gene lookup returns CDR1 SGHTA and CDR2 FQGNSA. The CDR3 covers 17 residues. The CDR3 is CASSLQGFSSGANVLTF. CDR3 DNA sequence: TGTGCCAGCAGCTTACAGGGGTTCAGCTCTGGGGCCAACGTCCTGACTTTC.

The CDR3, as DNA: TGTGCCTGGAGTGTAAGAGGTGCAGCTAATGAAAAACTGTTTTTT. This translates into CAWSVRGAANEKLFF. The chain couples TRBV30 to TRBJ1-4; D not resolved. This CDR3 has 15 residues. CDR1 is GTSNPN and CDR2 is SVGIG in the germline V gene (reference sequence). The V end was cut by 0 bases, the J end by 3 bases, with 11 bases between.

This chain links TRBV29-1 with TRBJ2-2, with D possibly TRBD1 on 5 matching bases. The V gene's germline CDR1 is SQVTM and CDR2 ANQGSEA. CDR3 size: 14 residues. Trimming took off 6 bases at V and 6 bases at J, with 17 bases between the two ends. The CDR3 nucleotides are TGCAGCGTGCAAGCCAGGGATACCGCCGGGGAGCTGTTTTTT. Translating it yields CSVQARDTAGELFF.

The rearrangement joins TRBV7-2 to TRBJ2-3; 9 bases map to TRBD1. The germline V gene encodes CDR1 SGHTA and CDR2 FQGNSA. The V segment lost 4 bases and the J segment 3 bases; nucleotides outside the gene matches: 5. The CDR3 is made up of 15 amino acids. The chain's CDR3 is CASSWGQGRTDTQYF. The CDR3 DNA reads as TGTGCCAGCAGCTGGGGACAGGGAAGGACAGATACGCAGTATTTT.

The V call is TRBV13, the J call TRBJ1-1; 8 bases fit TRBD1. CDR3 size: 13 residues. The V gene's germline CDR1 is PRHDT and CDR2 FYEKMQ (reference sequence). V lost 7 bases, J lost 9 bases, and 10 bases stayed unmatched. The CDR3 is CASTPTGASKAFF. The CDR3 DNA reads as TGTGCCAGCACTCCGACAGGGGCGTCAAAAGCTTTCTTT.

The J gene is TRBJ2-1, the V gene TRBV7-3; TRBD2 is a possible D gene (6 bases). V lost 4 bases to trimming and J lost 4 bases, with 14 bases between them. Germline V CDR1 and CDR2: SGHTA, FQGTGA. There are 15 residues in the CDR3. CDR3 sequence: CASSSPSVGYNEQFF. DNA of the CDR3: TGTGCCAGCAGCTCCCCTAGCGTGGGATACAATGAGCAGTTCTTC.